This section outlines one TCR beta chain sequence together with its context. These data originate in a study of blood T cell repertoires in COVID-19. The overall study: The United States, Italy and Spain supplied acute and convalescent COVID-19 samples. In each case, the material was cDNA or gDNA derived from T cells, B-cell-depleted T cells, or PBMCs.

The CDR3 spans 16 residues. Profiled with immunoSEQ multiplex PCR; TCRdb holds only in-frame clones, not every one. The table records 400,000 to 500,000 clones, 70% to 90% of them present only once. Sample: PBMCs or T cells enriched from blood (not recorded which). This rearrangement joins TRBV21-1 to TRBJ1-5; TRBD1, the D gene given by the table, was not confirmed from the DNA. TRBV21-1 is flagged as a pseudogene. This sequence was found in a woman aged 18 to 35 who had been exposed to COVID-19. CDR3 bases: TGTGCCAGCAGCAAAGCGCTCGGCAGGGTAAGACAGCCCCAGCATTTT. Amino acid sequence: CASSKALGRVRQPQHF.